These 18 T cell receptor beta chains came from one sample sequenced in a study of T-cell reconstitution after alpha-beta-depleted transplantation in children (dated by TCRdb to 2015 to 2016). Library preparation was by PCR. Instrument used: Illumina HiSeq 2500. To normalize quantification of the TCRbeta repertoire, the TCR libraries were built with molecular barcoding that relied on unique molecular identifiers. TCRdb handled the public reads itself, with Q25 trimming in fastp and clone calling in MiXCR, and kept productive beta chains. Rows are unified per CDR3 protein, each entry keeping the most common DNA and genes. Present in this sample are around 340,000 distinct CDR3 sequences, about an eighth of which were seen just once. About 3.9% of the sample goes to the ten largest clones. Sequencing was performed on PBMCs, taken from the stem cell graft. The receptors were sampled from a human donor who donated a stem cell graft to a child with Fanconi anemia.

The chain is built from TRBV29-1 and TRBJ1-2; 9 nucleotides line up with TRBD1. The CDR3 runs to 15 residues. Trimming removed 2 bases from V and 7 bases from J; junction bases left unmatched: 11. The germline V gene has CDR1 SQVTM and CDR2 ANQGSEA. This chain's CDR3 is CSVEPGTGNIGGYTF. DNA for the CDR3: TGCAGCGTTGAACCGGGGACAGGGAATATTGGTGGCTACACCTTC.

A word on this clonotype: One base away lies a much larger clone, so this may be a sequencing read error. The chain is built from TRBV3-1 and TRBJ1-1, with D maybe TRBD1 (5 bases). CDR1 and CDR2 (germline): LGHDT, YNNKEL (reference sequence). The CDR3 runs to 16 residues. With 0 bases removed from V and 11 bases from J, the gap between germline ends came to 22 bases. CDR3 DNA: TGTGCCAGCAGCCAAGAGGGGGTTTGGGGGACTGCTACGGCTTTCTTT. Protein: CASSQEGVWGTATAFF.

The chain uses TRBV20-1 and TRBJ2-7, with D tentatively TRBD1 (5 bases). The CDR3 is made up of 14 amino acids. With 5 bases removed from V and 2 bases from J, the gap between germline ends came to 16 bases. Germline V gene data show CDR1 as DFQATT and CDR2 as SNEGSKA (reference sequence). The CDR3 DNA sequence: TGCAGTGCTCTTAAGGGGCAGGGTACCTACGAGCAGTACTTC. Translating gives CSALKGQGTYEQYF.

The rearrangement uses TRBV10-3 and TRBJ1-2; weak D call: TRBD1 (5 bases). Germline V lookup: CDR1 ENHRY, CDR2 SYGVKD. Trimming took off 4 bases at V and 2 bases at J, with 14 bases between the two ends. The CDR3 is made up of 15 amino acids. The CDR3 bases are TGTGCCATCAGTGCGGGGACCGGAGCGAACTATGGCTACACCTTC. Protein: CAISAGTGANYGYTF.

The chain combines TRBV10-3 with TRBJ1-6, with a possible D match to TRBD1 (5 bases). This CDR3 has 16 amino acids. Trimming took off 2 bases at V and 7 bases at J, with 15 bases between the two ends. Germline loops: CDR1 ENHRY, CDR2 SYGVKD. The CDR3 DNA reads TGTGCCATCAGTGAGCAAATCGGGACGGCAAATTCACCCCTCCACTTT. Protein: CAISEQIGTANSPLHF.

This clonotype appeared many times. V gene TRBV6-2 or TRBV6-3 combines with J gene TRBJ2-3; D uncertain. Germline V gene sequence: CDR1 MNHEY, CDR2 SVGEGT. Trimming removed 5 bases from V and 3 bases from J, with 9 bases in between. The CDR3 is 13 amino acids. The CDR3 bases are TGTGCCAGCAGTCCCGACTGGACAGATACGCAGTATTTT. Translating it yields CASSPDWTDTQYF.

There are many counts of this clonotype. V and J are TRBV28 and TRBJ1-2; D call uncertain. Germline CDR1 reads MDHEN; CDR2 reads SYDVKM. Trimming pared 10 bases from V and 2 bases from J, leaving 11 bases between. This CDR3 is 12 amino acids long. The CDR3 bases are TGTGCCACGCGGCGGCGAAACTATGGCTACACCTTC. This encodes CATRRRNYGYTF.

This chain connects TRBV10-3 to TRBJ2-1, with unresolved D. The length of the CDR3 is 15 residues. Germline V CDR1 and CDR2: ENHRY, SYGVKD. V was trimmed by 2 bases and J by 1 base, leaving 9 bases between them. CDR3 loop: CAISERSASYNEQFF. The CDR3 nucleotides are TGTGCCATCAGTGAGAGAAGTGCGTCCTACAATGAGCAGTTCTTC.

The chain employs TRBV7-9 and TRBJ1-4; a weak D match, TRBD1 (5 bases). The germline CDR1 and CDR2 sequences are SEHNR and FQNEAQ (reference sequence). Deletions cut 5 bases from V and 6 bases from J, with 16 bases between. The CDR3 is 15 amino acids. CDR3 nucleotide sequence: TGTGCCAGCAGCCAACGGGGGGTCCCGGATGAAAAACTGTTTTTT. As protein: CASSQRGVPDEKLFF.

This clonotype has a count of ten or more. The chain is built from TRBV7-9 and TRBJ1-1; D is unclear. Trimming took off 6 bases at V and 3 bases at J, with 11 bases between the two ends. Germline V gives CDR1 SEHNR, CDR2 FQNEAQ (reference sequence). The length of the CDR3 is 13 residues. The CDR3 coding sequence is TGTGCCAGCAGGCCCGATAGATACACTGAAGCTTTCTTT. This gives the protein CASRPDRYTEAFF.

This sequence joins TRBV6-2 or TRBV6-3 and TRBJ2-2; D gene uncertain. The CDR3 covers 18 residues. Germline-derived CDR1 and CDR2 are MNHEY and SVGEGT. V gave up 0 bases and J gave up 2 bases, with 16 bases separating them. The CDR3 reads CASSYSSLRLPNTGELFF. CDR3 sequence (DNA): TGTGCCAGCAGTTACTCATCCCTCCGACTTCCAAACACCGGGGAGCTGTTTTTT.

This clonotype was counted between two and nine times. The genes are TRBV7-3 and TRBJ2-6; 9 positions agree with TRBD2. V lost 5 bases to trimming and J lost 2 bases; unmatched junction nucleotides: 10. This CDR3 comprises 18 residues. Germline CDR1 and CDR2: SGHTA and FQGTGA. CDR3 loop: CASSPREAGGPGANVLTF. The CDR3 nucleotides read TGTGCCAGCAGCCCTCGCGAAGCGGGGGGACCTGGGGCCAACGTCCTGACTTTC. The entire variable domain, with the rest obtained from reference TRBV7-3 and TRBJ2-6, is as follows: GAGVSQTPSNKVTEKGKYVELRCDPISGHTALYWYRQSLGQGPEFLIYFQGTGAADDSGLPNDRFFAVRPEGSVSTLKIQRTERGDSAVYLCASSPREAGGPGANVLTFGAGSRLTVL.

The chain employs TRBV5-1 and TRBJ1-1; D unresolved. V was pared by 0 bases and J by 5 bases, with 5 bases between. The CDR3 is made up of 12 amino acids. Germline loops: CDR1 SGHRS, CDR2 YFSETQ. In DNA form, the CDR3 reads TGCGCCAGCAGCTTGGAACAGACTGAAGCTTTCTTT. This codes for CASSLEQTEAFF.

This chain joins TRBV3-1 and TRBJ2-5; D call uncertain. The CDR3 contains 20 residues. Trimming left V 0 bases short and J 2 bases short, with 25 bases between. The germline V gene encodes CDR1 LGHDT and CDR2 YNNKEL (reference sequence). CDR3 nucleotides: TGTGCCAGCAGCCAAGATCTATCATGGACCCCCCCAAGGAAACAAGAGACCCAGTACTTC. It specifies CASSQDLSWTPPRKQETQYF.

By proportion, this clonotype is medium-sized. The chain links TRBV12-3 or TRBV12-4 to TRBJ2-5, with D maybe TRBD2 (5 bases). V was pared by 0 bases and J by 5 bases, with 7 bases between. This CDR3 is 13 amino acids long. The CDR3 DNA follows: TGTGCCAGCAGTTTAGCCGGGGTCGAGACCCAGTACTTC. Protein sequence: CASSLAGVETQYF.

This clonotype has at least ten counts. The rearrangement joins TRBV15 to TRBJ2-3, with D unresolved. This CDR3 has 12 amino acids. Trimming stripped 2 bases from V and 6 bases from J, with 6 bases between. Germline assignment: CDR1 LNHNV and CDR2 YYDKDF (reference sequence). CDR3 residues: CATSRPRDTQYF. The DNA of the CDR3 is TGTGCCACCAGCAGACCCAGGGATACGCAGTATTTT.

This clonotype came up a few times. This rearrangement joins TRBV12-3 or TRBV12-4 to TRBJ2-7, with 7 bases fitting TRBD2. This CDR3 spans 13 amino acids. V was clipped by 6 bases and J by 3 bases; unmatched bases: 5. The CDR3 here is CASRHPGGYEQYF. The CDR3 nucleotides read TGTGCCAGCAGACATCCGGGGGGCTACGAGCAGTACTTC.

There are many counts of this clonotype. The V call is TRBV28, the J call TRBJ2-5; possible D gene TRBD1, 6 bases. Per the germline V gene, CDR1 is MDHEN and CDR2 is SYDVKM. This CDR3 has 17 residues. V shed 3 bases and J shed 0 bases, with 17 bases lying between them. The chain's CDR3 is CASSFFWGQGYQETQYF. CDR3 DNA: TGTGCCAGCAGTTTCTTTTGGGGGCAGGGCTACCAAGAGACCCAGTACTTC.